One sample yielded the 29 T cell receptor beta chains listed below, sequenced in a study of T cells after yellow fever vaccination. TCRdb used MiXCR to reprocess the 5' RACE reads, holding one entry per CDR3 protein. The sample records more than 75,000 distinct CDR3 sequences, more than 7.5% being singletons. Specimen: CD8+ T cells not binding an NS4B(214-222) dextramer, sorted from PBMCs, collected around 15 days after the first yellow fever vaccination. The receptors were gathered from a man aged 18 to 29 who received the YFV17D yellow fever vaccine.

The CDR3 loop is CASSQERGLNTEAFF. CDR3 nucleotides: TGCGCCAGCAGCCAAGAACGGGGATTGAACACTGAAGCTTTCTTT. The chain recombines TRBV4-1 with TRBJ1-1, with D hard to call. In germline, CDR1 is MGHRA, CDR2 YSYEKL. This CDR3 has 15 residues. V was cut by 0 bases and J by 0 bases, with 8 bases left in between.

This clonotype was recorded a few times. The gene calls are TRBV12-3 or TRBV12-4 and TRBJ2-3; 7 nucleotides match TRBD2. V was pared by 3 bases and J by 4 bases, with 1 base of the junction left unmatched. The CDR3 extends over 13 amino acids. The CDR3 spells CASSLAGADTQYF. The CDR3, as DNA: TGTGCCAGCAGTTTGGCGGGGGCAGATACGCAGTATTTT.

The V gene is TRBV6-2 or TRBV6-3, the J gene TRBJ2-5, with a tentative D call TRBD2 (6 bases). V gave up 0 bases and J gave up 6 bases, with 14 bases separating them. In germline, CDR1 is MNHEY, CDR2 SVGEGT. The CDR3 has 15 residues. The CDR3 spells CASSYSTGELKTQYF. In DNA, the CDR3 is TGTGCCAGCAGTTACTCGACGGGAGAGTTAAAGACCCAGTACTTC.

V gene TRBV24-1 combines with J gene TRBJ2-1, with D perhaps matching TRBD2 (5 bases). The germline CDR1 and CDR2 sequences are KGHDR and SFDVKD. The CDR3 covers 14 residues. Trimming took off 5 bases at V and 5 bases at J, with 12 bases between the two ends. Here the CDR3 reads CATSGEGMHNEQFF. The DNA of the CDR3 is TGTGCCACCAGTGGTGAGGGAATGCACAATGAGCAGTTCTTC.

This clonotype was counted only a few times. The chain employs TRBV6-2 or TRBV6-3 and TRBJ2-1; TRBD2 matches at 9 bases. With V trimmed by 7 bases and J by 8 bases, 6 bases remained unmatched. Germline CDR1 is MNHEY and CDR2 is SVGEGT. The CDR3 is 13 residues long. The CDR3 sequence is CASTAGGGDEQFF. The CDR3 region has the DNA TGTGCCAGCACTGCGGGGGGGGGCGATGAGCAGTTCTTC.

This clonotype was found a few times. The chain uses TRBV7-9 and TRBJ2-1, with D unclear. Deletions cut 1 base from V and 3 bases from J, with 13 bases between. Germline V gene data show CDR1 as SEHNR and CDR2 as FQNEAQ (reference sequence). This CDR3 is built from 16 residues. The CDR3 nucleotides are TGTGCCAGCAGCTTAGTGGCCAGTGGGATCTACAATGAGCAGTTCTTC. Protein product: CASSLVASGIYNEQFF.

This chain uses TRBV20-1 with TRBJ2-7; tentative D call: TRBD2 (6 bases). V shed 3 bases and J shed 3 bases, with 15 bases lying between them. The CDR3 is 14 amino acids. CDR1 and CDR2 from the germline V gene are DFQATT and SNEGSKA (reference sequence). CDR3 region: CSARGLRDHYEQYV. The CDR3 nucleotides read TGCAGTGCTAGGGGACTTCGGGATCACTACGAGCAGTACGTC.

The V and J genes are TRBV7-3 and TRBJ2-3; TRBD2 aligns across 10 bases. This CDR3 comprises 15 residues. Germline lookup yields CDR1 SGHTA and CDR2 FQGTGA. With 4 bases clipped from V and 5 bases from J, the junction kept 6 bases outside the gene matches. In DNA form, the CDR3 reads TGTGCCAGCAGCTCGAGCGGGGGGGCCCAAGATACGCAGTATTTT. It specifies CASSSSGGAQDTQYF.

This clonotype occurred a few times. The chain combines TRBV18 with TRBJ2-1; D might be TRBD1 or TRBD2, each matching 5 bases. Trimming cost V 1 base and J 2 bases, with 21 bases left between them. Germline values: CDR1 KGHSH, CDR2 LQKENI. CDR3 length: 19 residues. The CDR3 is CASSPQLMNRGLAYNEQFF. CDR3 nucleotide sequence: TGTGCCAGCTCACCACAGCTTATGAATCGGGGCCTCGCCTACAATGAGCAGTTCTTC.

This clonotype turned up a few times. The rearrangement uses TRBV27 and TRBJ1-2; possible D gene TRBD1, 6 bases. The CDR3 contains 15 residues. Germline CDR1 is MNHEY and CDR2 is SMNVEV (reference sequence). Between the trimmed V and J ends, which lost 0 bases and 7 bases, there was a span of 15 bases. CDR3 DNA: TGTGCCAGCAGTTTATCTTCGGGGGCAGGTGCTGGCTACACCTTC. Amino acid sequence: CASSLSSGAGAGYTF.

The chain recombines TRBV27 with TRBJ2-3; 16 nucleotides align to TRBD2. With V trimmed by 1 base and J by 4 bases, 2 bases remained unmatched. Per germline, CDR1 MNHEY and CDR2 SMNVEV (reference sequence). The CDR3 covers 17 residues. The CDR3 loop is CASSLLGTSGGADTQYF. The DNA of the CDR3 is TGTGCCAGCAGTTTATTGGGGACTAGCGGGGGGGCAGATACGCAGTATTTT.

Only a few counts were recorded for this clonotype. The rearrangement uses TRBV6-5 and TRBJ2-1; D is undetermined. The CDR3 covers 13 residues. Trimming took off 3 bases at V and 7 bases at J, with 10 bases between the two ends. CDR1 and CDR2 (germline): MNHEY, SVGAGI. The DNA of the CDR3 is TGTGCCAGCAGTTATATGTTTGGGAATGAGCAGTTCTTC. Protein sequence: CASSYMFGNEQFF.

This clonotype has more than one count but fewer than ten. The chain links TRBV6-5 to TRBJ1-2; D remains ambiguous. This CDR3 spans 14 amino acids. Trimming took off 0 bases at V and 5 bases at J, with 10 bases between the two ends. Germline V gene lookup returns CDR1 MNHEY and CDR2 SVGAGI. DNA of the CDR3: TGTGCCAGCAGTTACTCGTGGGATAGATATGGCTACACCTTC. Translating gives CASSYSWDRYGYTF.

This clonotype was counted many times. The chain joins TRBV2 to TRBJ2-7; D unclear. V lost 3 bases and J 6 bases, leaving 6 bases between the germline ends. The CDR3 consists of 11 residues. Per germline, CDR1 SNHLY and CDR2 FYNNEI. The chain's CDR3 is CASSEASEQYF. The CDR3 coding sequence is TGTGCCAGCAGTGAGGCCAGCGAGCAGTACTTC.

This clonotype occurred a few times. The chain is built from TRBV5-5 and TRBJ2-2; no clear D. The germline V and J ends were trimmed by 4 bases and 6 bases, with 13 bases remaining between them. Germline CDR1 reads SGHKS; CDR2 reads YYEKEE (reference sequence). The CDR3 extends over 14 amino acids. This CDR3 is CASSPTPAPGELFF. The CDR3 DNA reads as TGTGCCAGCAGCCCCACACCGGCTCCCGGGGAGCTGTTTTTT.

This clonotype has ten or more counts. This rearrangement joins TRBV7-9 to TRBJ2-5; TRBD1 matches 12 bases. Germline CDR1 and CDR2: SEHNR and FQNEAQ (reference sequence). Trimming at V came to 3 bases and at J to 5 bases, leaving 7 bases not matched to a gene. The CDR3 is 16 residues long. The CDR3 DNA reads TGTGCCAGCAGCTTCCGGGACAGGGGGCGCGAGGAGACCCAGTACTTC. It translates to CASSFRDRGREETQYF.

The chain's CDR3 is CASRPGPNSPLHF. CDR3 DNA sequence: TGTGCCAGCAGGCCCGGGCCTAATTCACCCCTCCACTTT. The chain employs TRBV5-4 and TRBJ1-6; the D is unclear. Between the trimmed V and J ends, which lost 5 bases and 6 bases, there was a span of 9 bases. Germline V gene sequence: CDR1 SGHNT, CDR2 YYREEE (reference sequence). The CDR3 runs 13 residues.

This clonotype was seen more than once but under ten times. CDR3 DNA: TGTGCCAGCAGGCCCACAAGGAGAGACTCACCCCTCCACTTT. Its protein product is CASRPTRRDSPLHF. The gene calls are TRBV12-3 or TRBV12-4 and TRBJ1-6; D is ambiguous. The length of the CDR3 is 14 residues. V lost 6 bases, J lost 10 bases, and 16 bases lay in between.

The chain is built from TRBV27 and TRBJ2-7, with no clear D. Trimming cost V 6 bases and J 5 bases, with 14 bases left between them. Germline loops: CDR1 MNHEY, CDR2 SMNVEV (reference sequence). This CDR3 contains 13 residues. The CDR3: CASRSLGAHEQYV. CDR3 DNA sequence: TGTGCCAGCAGGAGCTTAGGTGCCCACGAGCAGTACGTC.

This clonotype was counted many times. The gene calls are TRBV19 and TRBJ2-7; 7 bases map to TRBD1. This CDR3 has 14 amino acids. Per germline, CDR1 LNHDA and CDR2 SQIVND (reference sequence). The trim removed 5 bases at V and 2 bases at J, leaving 6 bases unmatched. CDR3 sequence reads: CASSFAGTAYEQYF. The DNA of the CDR3 is TGTGCCAGTAGTTTCGCCGGGACAGCCTACGAGCAGTACTTC. Complete variable domain (other parts from reference TRBV19 and TRBJ2-7): DGGITQSPKYLFRKEGQNVTLSCEQNLNHDAMYWYRQDPGQGLRLIYYSQIVNDFQKGDIAEGYSVSREKKESFPLTVTSAQKNPTAFYLCASSFAGTAYEQYFGPGTRLTVT.

The chain carries TRBV9 and TRBJ2-1; 11 bases align to TRBD2. The germline CDR1 and CDR2 sequences are SGDLS and YYNGEE. This CDR3 region has 18 residues. Germline trimming cut 1 base from V and 0 bases from J; bases unmatched to any gene: 6. For the CDR3, the DNA is TGTGCCAGCAGCGTACTAGCGGGGGGCGACTCCTCCTACAATGAGCAGTTCTTC. Residues: CASSVLAGGDSSYNEQFF.

The J gene is TRBJ1-6, the V gene TRBV7-6, with TRBD1 as a possible D gene (6 bases). The CDR3 length is 14 residues. Germline-derived CDR1 and CDR2 are SGHVS and FNYEAQ. V lost 4 bases and J lost 8, with 12 bases in between. The CDR3 region has the DNA TGTGCCAGCAGCTGGGACATAGGTGATTCACCCCTCCACTTT. This translates into CASSWDIGDSPLHF.

The chain employs TRBV6-5 and TRBJ2-3, with 7 bases lining up with TRBD1. The trim removed 2 bases at V and 3 bases at J, leaving 8 bases unmatched. This CDR3 is 16 amino acids long. CDR1 is MNHEY, CDR2 SVGAGI, per germline. The CDR3 spells CASSYRPGQETDTQYF. CDR3 sequence (DNA): TGTGCCAGCAGTTACCGACCCGGACAGGAGACAGATACGCAGTATTTT.

The rearrangement uses TRBV25-1 and TRBJ2-7; the D call may be TRBD1 or TRBD2 (5 bases each). Trimming removed 6 bases from V and 3 bases from J, with 6 bases in between. The CDR3 length is 11 residues. Germline CDR1 MGHDK, CDR2 SYGVNS. CDR3 DNA sequence: TGTGCCAGCAGGGGGGTCTACGAGCAGTACTTC. This encodes CASRGVYEQYF.

This clonotype was seen a few times. The chain uses TRBV6-5 and TRBJ2-2; the match to TRBD1 covers 7 bases. Germline loops: CDR1 MNHEY, CDR2 SVGAGI. The V segment lost 2 bases and the J segment 6 bases; nucleotides outside the gene matches: 15. This CDR3 is 18 amino acids long. CDR3 sequence reads: CASSYRQGARLDAGELFF. CDR3 DNA sequence: TGTGCCAGCAGTTACCGACAGGGAGCTAGGCTTGACGCCGGGGAGCTGTTTTTT.

CDR3 bases: TGTGCCAGCAGTCCCCCACCTGGGACAGTACTCTATGGCTACACCTTC. It specifies CASSPPPGTVLYGYTF. The chain joins TRBV12-3 or TRBV12-4 to TRBJ1-2; 7 bases match TRBD1. This CDR3 region has 16 residues. V gave up 5 bases and J gave up 4 bases; unmatched junction bases: 13.

This clonotype turned up a few times. V gene TRBV7-9 combines with J gene TRBJ2-5; D assignment may be TRBD1 or TRBD2 (5 bases each). V lost 1 base to trimming and J lost 5 bases, with 14 bases between them. In germline, CDR1 is SEHNR, CDR2 FQNEAQ (reference sequence). The CDR3 has 15 amino acids. CDR3 residues: CASSLVGDPGETQYF. In DNA, the CDR3 is TGTGCCAGCAGCTTAGTGGGGGACCCTGGGGAGACCCAGTACTTC. The variable domain in full, with the rest retrieved from reference TRBV7-9 and TRBJ2-5, is DTGVSQNPRHKITKRGQNVTFRCDPISEHNRLYWYRQTLGQGPEFLTYFQNEAQLEKSRLLSDRFSAERPKGSFSTLEIQRTEQGDSAMYLCASSLVGDPGETQYFGPGTRLLVL.

The chain recombines TRBV7-8 with TRBJ2-1, with D possibly matching TRBD2 (5 bases). CDR1 SGHVS and CDR2 FQNEAQ come from the germline V gene. The CDR3 totals 15 residues. The V end was cut by 3 bases, the J end by 0 bases, with 9 bases between. CDR3: CASSLGSRSYNEQFF. CDR3 bases: TGTGCCAGCAGCTTGGGGAGCCGCTCCTACAATGAGCAGTTCTTC. The complete variable domain, with remaining parts taken from reference TRBV7-8 and TRBJ2-1, reads GAGVSQSPRYKVAKRGQDVALRCDPISGHVSLFWYQQALGQGPEFLTYFQNEAQLDKSGLPSDRFFAERPEGSVSTLKIQRTQQEDSAVYLCASSLGSRSYNEQFFGPGTRLTVL.

This clonotype was counted a few times. The chain carries TRBV28 and TRBJ1-2; D gene unclear. V gave up 2 bases and J gave up 5 bases, with 9 bases separating them. CDR1 MDHEN and CDR2 SYDVKM come from the germline V gene. The CDR3 is 13 amino acids. CDR3 sequence: CASSLRQDYGYTF. The DNA of the CDR3 is TGTGCCAGCAGTTTAAGGCAAGATTATGGCTACACCTTC.